Each of the 7 T cell receptor beta chains below was sequenced from the same sample in a study of quantifying T cell responses using KT2 cells. At the level of the study: Reverse transcription used primers in the TCR alpha and beta constant regions.

Each cDNA got a UMI-containing oligo ligated at its 3' end. The first PCR ran 4 to 5 cycles with an equimolar RC1.1 and RC1.2 beta primer mix. From the UMI-ligation and nested PCR reads, TCRdb called clonotypes with MiXCR, one entry per CDR3 protein. The sample includes some 33,000 distinct CDR3 sequences, about 9.4% of them seen just once. The sample taken for sequencing was PBMCs spiked with cells of the T cell clone KT2. These receptor sequences come from a human donor.

This clonotype appeared many times. The chain couples TRBV12-3 or TRBV12-4 to TRBJ1-6, with D possibly TRBD1 on 6 matching bases. The V and J ends lost 7 bases and 8 bases respectively, with 12 bases between them. The CDR3 is 13 residues long. The CDR3 reads CASKGDGDSPLHF. CDR3 in DNA: TGTGCCAGCAAGGGGGATGGGGATTCACCCCTCCACTTT.

This clonotype was observed at least ten times. The V call is TRBV7-6, the J call TRBJ2-7, with 7 bases matching TRBD1. Germline V gene data show CDR1 as SGHVS and CDR2 as FNYEAQ. CDR3 size: 21 residues. J gave up 3 bases and V 5 bases, and 28 bases lay outside the gene matches. DNA for the CDR3: TGTGCCAGCAGCCGCCTTCCTTTAGCCGTCGGAAGTCAGGGGGTGTTCTACGAGCAGTACTTC. It encodes CASSRLPLAVGSQGVFYEQYF. Full variable domain (missing parts from reference TRBV7-6 and TRBJ2-7): GAGVSQSPRYKVTKRGQDVALRCDPISGHVSLYWYRQALGQGPEFLTYFNYEAQQDKSGLPNDRFSAERPEGSISTLTIQRTEQRDSAMYRCASSRLPLAVGSQGVFYEQYFGPGTRLTVT.

About this clonotype itself: A much bigger clone sits one base away, suggesting this may be a read error. The chain combines TRBV6-6 with TRBJ1-5, with D perhaps matching TRBD1 (5 bases). The CDR3 totals 14 residues. Germline loops: CDR1 MNHNY, CDR2 SVGAGI (reference sequence). Here the CDR3 reads CGSSVGGANQPQHF. In DNA, the CDR3 is TGTGGCAGCAGCGTGGGGGGAGCCAATCAGCCCCAGCATTTT.

A few counts support this clonotype. This chain joins TRBV29-1 and TRBJ2-1; D perhaps matches TRBD2 (5 bases). Trimming took 3 bases from V and 0 from J, leaving 15 bases between them. The CDR3 contains 16 residues. Germline V gives CDR1 SQVTM, CDR2 ANQGSEA. The CDR3 is CSVEDPTRGSYNEQFF. The CDR3 DNA sequence: TGCAGCGTTGAGGACCCTACCCGGGGCTCCTACAATGAGCAGTTCTTC.

This clonotype came up many times. The chain has TRBV12-3 or TRBV12-4 and TRBJ1-4; unclear D gene. Trimming stripped 6 bases from V and 1 base from J, with 12 bases between. The CDR3 covers 15 residues. CDR3 nucleotides: TGTGCCAGCAGACCCCAAGAGGAAACTAATGAAAAACTGTTTTTT. Translation gives CASRPQEETNEKLFF.

To note about this clonotype: A much larger clone lies one base from this, so it may be a read error. The J gene is TRBJ2-1, the V gene TRBV5-6; D is unclear. The germline CDR1 and CDR2 sequences are SGHDT and YYEEEE. This CDR3 spans 15 amino acids. The ends were cut back, 6 bases at V and 5 bases at J, with 18 bases in the middle. The CDR3 here is CASTLYSVTNNEQFF. CDR3 in DNA: TGTGCCAGCACCCTGTATTCGGTCACGAACAATGAGCAGTTCTTC.

The chain recombines TRBV12-5 with TRBJ2-2; D is ambiguous. V was trimmed by 7 bases and J by 8 bases, leaving 5 bases between them. Germline CDR1 LGHNT, CDR2 FRNRAP. This CDR3 is built from 10 residues. The CDR3 spells CASAPGELFF. DNA of the CDR3: TGTGCTAGTGCCCCTGGGGAGCTGTTTTTT.